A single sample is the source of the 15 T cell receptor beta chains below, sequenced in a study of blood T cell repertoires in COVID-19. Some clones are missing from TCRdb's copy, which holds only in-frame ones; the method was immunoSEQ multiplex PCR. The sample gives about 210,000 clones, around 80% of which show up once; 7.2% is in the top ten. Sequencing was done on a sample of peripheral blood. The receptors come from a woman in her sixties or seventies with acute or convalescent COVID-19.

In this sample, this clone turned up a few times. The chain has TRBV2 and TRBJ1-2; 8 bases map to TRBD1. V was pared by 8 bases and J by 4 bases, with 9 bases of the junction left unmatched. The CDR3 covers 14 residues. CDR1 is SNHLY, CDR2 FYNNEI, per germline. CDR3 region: CASAEQGGVYGYTF. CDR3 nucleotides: TGTGCCAGCGCGGAACAGGGGGGGGTCTATGGCTACACCTTC.

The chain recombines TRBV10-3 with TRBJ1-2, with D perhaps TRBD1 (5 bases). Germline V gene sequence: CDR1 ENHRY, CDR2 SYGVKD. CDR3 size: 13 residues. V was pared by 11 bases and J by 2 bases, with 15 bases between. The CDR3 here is CASRPGSNYGYTF. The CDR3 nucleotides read TGTGCCTCCAGGCCAGGGTCGAACTATGGCTACACCTTC.

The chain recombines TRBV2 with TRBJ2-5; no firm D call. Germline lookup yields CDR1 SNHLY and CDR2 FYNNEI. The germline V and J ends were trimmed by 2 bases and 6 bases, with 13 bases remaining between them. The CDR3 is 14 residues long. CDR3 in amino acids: CASSESFGQQTQYF. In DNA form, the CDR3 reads TGTGCCAGCAGTGAATCATTTGGGCAACAGACCCAGTACTTC.

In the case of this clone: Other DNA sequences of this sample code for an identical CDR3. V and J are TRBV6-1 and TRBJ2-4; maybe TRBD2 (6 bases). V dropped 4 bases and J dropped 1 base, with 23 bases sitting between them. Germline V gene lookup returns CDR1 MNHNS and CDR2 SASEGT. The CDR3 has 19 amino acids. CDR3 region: CASSGRPRGGTLAKNIQYF. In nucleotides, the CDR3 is TGTGCCAGCAGTGGCCGCCCTAGGGGTGGGACTTTGGCCAAAAACATTCAGTACTTC.

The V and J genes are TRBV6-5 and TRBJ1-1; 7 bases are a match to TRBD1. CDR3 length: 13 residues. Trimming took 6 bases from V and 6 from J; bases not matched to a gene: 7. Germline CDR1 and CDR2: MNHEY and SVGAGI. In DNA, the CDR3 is TGTGCCAGCAGGCCCACAGGGGTCCCTGAAGCTTTCTTT. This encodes CASRPTGVPEAFF.

CDR3 region: CASSHGTGNEKLFF. The CDR3 DNA reads as TGTGCCAGCAGCCACGGGACAGGGAATGAAAAACTGTTTTTT. The J gene is TRBJ1-4, the V gene TRBV11-2; 9 bases line up with TRBD1. The germline gives CDR1 SGHAT, CDR2 FQNNGV. The CDR3 extends over 14 amino acids. J lost 5 bases, V lost 5 bases, and 3 bases had no gene match.

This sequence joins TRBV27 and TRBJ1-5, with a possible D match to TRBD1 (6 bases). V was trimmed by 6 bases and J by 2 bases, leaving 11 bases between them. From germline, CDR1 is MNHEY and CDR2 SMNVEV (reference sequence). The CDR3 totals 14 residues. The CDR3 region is CASRLQGGNQPQHF. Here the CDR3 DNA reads TGTGCCAGCAGGCTACAGGGTGGCAATCAGCCCCAGCATTTT.

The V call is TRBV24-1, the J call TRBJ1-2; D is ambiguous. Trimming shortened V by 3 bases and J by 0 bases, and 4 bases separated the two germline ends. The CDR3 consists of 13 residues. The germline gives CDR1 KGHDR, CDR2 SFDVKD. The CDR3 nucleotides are TGTGCCACCAGTGATGAGGCTAACTATGGCTACACCTTC. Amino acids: CATSDEANYGYTF.

The CDR3 sequence: CASSLGGTHSVDEQFF. The CDR3 DNA sequence: TGCGCCAGCAGCTTGGGTGGAACTCATAGCGTTGATGAGCAGTTCTTC. The chain links TRBV5-1 to TRBJ2-1; a weak D match, TRBD2 (5 bases). V was clipped by 0 bases and J by 8 bases, with 18 bases between them. CDR1 is SGHRS, CDR2 YFSETQ, per germline. This CDR3 contains 16 residues. Full variable domain (rest looked up from reference TRBV5-1 and TRBJ2-1): KAGVTQTPRYLIKTRGQQVTLSCSPISGHRSVSWYQQTPGQGLQFLFEYFSETQRNKGNFPGRFSGRQFSNSRSEMNVSTLELGDSALYLCASSLGGTHSVDEQFFGPGTRLTVL.

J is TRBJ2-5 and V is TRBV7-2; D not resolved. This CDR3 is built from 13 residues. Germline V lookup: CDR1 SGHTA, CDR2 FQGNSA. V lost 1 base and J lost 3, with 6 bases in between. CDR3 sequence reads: CASSLVAEETQYF. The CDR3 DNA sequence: TGTGCCAGCAGCTTAGTGGCAGAAGAGACCCAGTACTTC.

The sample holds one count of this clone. CDR3 nucleotides: TGTGCCAGCTCAGGGGACAGTGTCAGGGTTCTCTCTGGGGCCAACGTCCTGACTTTC. Amino acid sequence: CASSGDSVRVLSGANVLTF. The chain uses TRBV18 and TRBJ2-6; TRBD1 matches at 7 bases. This CDR3 has 19 amino acids. Germline CDR1 reads KGHSH; CDR2 reads LQKENI. The J segment lost 0 bases and the V segment lost 5 bases, leaving 13 bases of the junction unmatched.

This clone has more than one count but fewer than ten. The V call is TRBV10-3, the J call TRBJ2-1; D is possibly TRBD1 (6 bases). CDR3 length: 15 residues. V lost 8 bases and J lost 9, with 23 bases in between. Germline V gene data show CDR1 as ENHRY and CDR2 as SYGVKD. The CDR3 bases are TGTGCCATCGGTCCCGGACAGCTCGATGGTATTGAGCAGTTCTTC. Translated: CAIGPGQLDGIEQFF.

The CDR3 loop reads CASSLGERHNEQFF. In DNA, the CDR3 is TGTGCCAGCAGCTTAGGGGAGCGGCACAATGAGCAGTTCTTC. This chain connects TRBV7-2 to TRBJ2-1; perhaps TRBD2 as D (5 bases). This CDR3 has 14 amino acids. Germline CDR1 is SGHTA and CDR2 is FQGNSA. Trimming stripped 1 base from V and 5 bases from J, with 9 bases between.

The CDR3: CASSERAETYEQYF. In nucleotides, the CDR3 is TGTGCCAGCAGTGAAAGAGCTGAGACCTACGAGCAGTACTTC. The chain links TRBV6-4 to TRBJ2-7; no clear D. This CDR3 has 14 amino acids. With 3 bases removed from V and 2 bases from J, the gap between germline ends came to 11 bases. CDR1 is MRHNA and CDR2 is SNTAGT in the germline V gene.

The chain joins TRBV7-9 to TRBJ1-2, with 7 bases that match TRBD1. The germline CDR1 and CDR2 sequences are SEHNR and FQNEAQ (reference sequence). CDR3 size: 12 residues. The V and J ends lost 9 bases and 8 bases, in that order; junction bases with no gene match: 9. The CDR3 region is CASRQGTLGYTF. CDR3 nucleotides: TGTGCCAGTCGACAGGGAACCTTAGGCTACACCTTC.